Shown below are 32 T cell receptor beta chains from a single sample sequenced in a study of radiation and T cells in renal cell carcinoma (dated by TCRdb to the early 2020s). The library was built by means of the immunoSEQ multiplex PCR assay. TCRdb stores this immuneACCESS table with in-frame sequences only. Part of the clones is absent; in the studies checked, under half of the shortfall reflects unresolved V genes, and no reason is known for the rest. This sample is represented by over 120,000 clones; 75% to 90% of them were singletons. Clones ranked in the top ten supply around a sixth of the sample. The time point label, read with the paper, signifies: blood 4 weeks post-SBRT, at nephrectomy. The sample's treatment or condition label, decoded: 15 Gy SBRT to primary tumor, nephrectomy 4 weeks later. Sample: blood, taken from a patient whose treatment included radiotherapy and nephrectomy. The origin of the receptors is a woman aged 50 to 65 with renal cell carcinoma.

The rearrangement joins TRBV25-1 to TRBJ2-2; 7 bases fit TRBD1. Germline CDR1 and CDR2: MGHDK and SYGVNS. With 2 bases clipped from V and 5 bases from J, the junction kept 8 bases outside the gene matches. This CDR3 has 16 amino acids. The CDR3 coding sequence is TGTGCCAGCAGTGAACCCGGGACAGTTTTGACCGGGGAGCTGTTTTTT. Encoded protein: CASSEPGTVLTGELFF.

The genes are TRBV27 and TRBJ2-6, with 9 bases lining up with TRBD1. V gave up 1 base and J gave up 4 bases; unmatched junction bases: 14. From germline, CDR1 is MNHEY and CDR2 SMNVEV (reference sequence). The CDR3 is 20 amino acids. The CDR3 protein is CASSLWDRDRDRIGANVLTF. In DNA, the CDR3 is TGTGCCAGCAGTTTATGGGACCGGGACAGGGACAGGATAGGGGCCAACGTCCTGACTTTC.

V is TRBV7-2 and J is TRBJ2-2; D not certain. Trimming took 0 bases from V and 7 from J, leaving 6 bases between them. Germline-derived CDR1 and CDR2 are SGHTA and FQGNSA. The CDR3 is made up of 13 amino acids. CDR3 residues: CASSLARDGELFF. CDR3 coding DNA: TGTGCCAGCAGCTTAGCGAGAGACGGGGAGCTGTTTTTT. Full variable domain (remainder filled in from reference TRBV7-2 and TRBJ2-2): GAGVSQSPSNKVTEKGKDVELRCDPISGHTALYWYRQSLGQGLEFLIYFQGNSAPDKSGLPSDRFSAERTGGSVSTLTIQRTQQEDSAVYLCASSLARDGELFFGEGSRLTVL.

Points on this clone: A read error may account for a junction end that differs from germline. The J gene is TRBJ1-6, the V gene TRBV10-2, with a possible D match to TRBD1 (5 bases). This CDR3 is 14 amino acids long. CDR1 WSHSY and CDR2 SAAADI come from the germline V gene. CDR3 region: CASREYQGNSPLHF. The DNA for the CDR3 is TGCGCCAGCAGGGAGTACCAGGGTAATTCACCCCTCCACTTT.

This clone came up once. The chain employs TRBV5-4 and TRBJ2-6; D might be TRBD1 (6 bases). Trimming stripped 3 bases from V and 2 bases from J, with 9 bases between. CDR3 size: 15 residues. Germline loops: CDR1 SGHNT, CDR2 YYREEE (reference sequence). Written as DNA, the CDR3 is TGTGCCAGCAGCTCACAGGGTACTGGGGCCAACGTCCTGACTTTC. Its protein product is CASSSQGTGANVLTF.

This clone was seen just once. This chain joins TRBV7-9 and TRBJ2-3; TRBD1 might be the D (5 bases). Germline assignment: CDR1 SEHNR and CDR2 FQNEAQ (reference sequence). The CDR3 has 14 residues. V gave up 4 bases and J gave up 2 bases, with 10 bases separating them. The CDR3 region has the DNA TGTGCCAGCAGCTACAGGAGTACCACAGATACGCAGTATTTT. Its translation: CASSYRSTTDTQYF.

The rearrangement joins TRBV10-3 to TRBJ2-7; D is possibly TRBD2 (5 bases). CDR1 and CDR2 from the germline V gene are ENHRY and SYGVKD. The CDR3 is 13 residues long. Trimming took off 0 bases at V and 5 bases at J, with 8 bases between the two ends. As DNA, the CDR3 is TGTGCCATCAGTGAGTCTAGGGAGAACGAGCAGTACTTC. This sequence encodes CAISESRENEQYF.

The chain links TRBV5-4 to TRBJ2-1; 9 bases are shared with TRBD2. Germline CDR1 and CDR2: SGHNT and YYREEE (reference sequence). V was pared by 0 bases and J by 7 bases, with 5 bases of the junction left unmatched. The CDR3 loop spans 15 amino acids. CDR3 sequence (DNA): TGTGCCAGCAGCTTGGCCCGAGCGGGAGGAAATGAGCAGTTCTTC. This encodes CASSLARAGGNEQFF.

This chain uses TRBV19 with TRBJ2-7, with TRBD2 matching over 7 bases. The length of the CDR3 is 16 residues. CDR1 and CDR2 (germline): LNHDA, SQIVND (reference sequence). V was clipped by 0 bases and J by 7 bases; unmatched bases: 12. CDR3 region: CASSIDGAGSLGEQYF. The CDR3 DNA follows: TGTGCCAGTAGTATAGATGGAGCGGGGAGTTTGGGTGAGCAGTACTTC.

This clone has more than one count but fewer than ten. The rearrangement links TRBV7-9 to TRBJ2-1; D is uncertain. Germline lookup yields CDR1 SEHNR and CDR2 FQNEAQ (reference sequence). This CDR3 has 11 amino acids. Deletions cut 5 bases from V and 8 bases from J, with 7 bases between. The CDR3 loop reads CASSLIDEQFF. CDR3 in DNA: TGTGCCAGCAGCCTAATCGATGAGCAGTTCTTC.

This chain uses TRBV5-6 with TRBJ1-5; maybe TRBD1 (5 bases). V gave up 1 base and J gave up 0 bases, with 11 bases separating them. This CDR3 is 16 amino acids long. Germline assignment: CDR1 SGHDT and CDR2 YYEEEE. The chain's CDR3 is CASSLRMGVSNQPQHF. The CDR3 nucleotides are TGTGCCAGCAGCTTGAGGATGGGGGTTAGCAATCAGCCCCAGCATTTT.

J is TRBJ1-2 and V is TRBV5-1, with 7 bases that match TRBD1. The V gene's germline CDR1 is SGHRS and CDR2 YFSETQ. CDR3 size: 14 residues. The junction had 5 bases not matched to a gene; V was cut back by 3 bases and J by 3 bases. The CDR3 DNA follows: TGCGCCAGCAGCTCCACAGGGGATGACTATGGCTACACCTTC. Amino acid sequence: CASSSTGDDYGYTF.

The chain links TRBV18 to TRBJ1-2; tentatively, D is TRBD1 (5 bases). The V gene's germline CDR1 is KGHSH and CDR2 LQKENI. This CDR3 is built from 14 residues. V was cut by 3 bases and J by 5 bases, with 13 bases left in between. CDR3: CASSPEIQDYGYTF. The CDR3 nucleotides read TGTGCCAGCTCACCCGAAATACAGGATTATGGCTACACCTTC.

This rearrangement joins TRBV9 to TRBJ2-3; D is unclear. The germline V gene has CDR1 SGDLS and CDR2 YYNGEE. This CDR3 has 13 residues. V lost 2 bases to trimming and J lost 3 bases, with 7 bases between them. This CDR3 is CASSVTGTDTQYF. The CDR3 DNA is TGTGCCAGCAGCGTCACGGGTACAGATACGCAGTATTTT. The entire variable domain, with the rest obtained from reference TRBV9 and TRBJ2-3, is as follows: DSGVTQTPKHLITATGQRVTLRCSPRSGDLSVYWYQQSLDQGLQFLIQYYNGEERAKGNILERFSAQQFPDLHSELNLSSLELGDSALYFCASSVTGTDTQYFGPGTRLTVL.

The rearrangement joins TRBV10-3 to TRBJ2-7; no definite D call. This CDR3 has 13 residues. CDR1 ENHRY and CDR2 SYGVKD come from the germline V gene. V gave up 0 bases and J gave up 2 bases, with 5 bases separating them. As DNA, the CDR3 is TGTGCCATCAGTGAGTCACGTCCCTACGAGCAGTACTTC. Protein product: CAISESRPYEQYF.

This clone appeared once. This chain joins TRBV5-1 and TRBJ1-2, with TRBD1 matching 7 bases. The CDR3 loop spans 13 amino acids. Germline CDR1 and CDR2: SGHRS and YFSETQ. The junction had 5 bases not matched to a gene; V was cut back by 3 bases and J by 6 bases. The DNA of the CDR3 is TGCGCCAGCAGCTCGACAGGGAGGGATGGCTACACCTTC. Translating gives CASSSTGRDGYTF.

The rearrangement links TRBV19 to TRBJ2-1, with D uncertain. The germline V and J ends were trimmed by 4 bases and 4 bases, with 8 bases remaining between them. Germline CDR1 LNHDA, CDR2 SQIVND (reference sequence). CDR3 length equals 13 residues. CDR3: CASSNRNYNEQFF. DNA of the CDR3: TGTGCCAGTAGTAACCGAAATTACAATGAGCAGTTCTTC.

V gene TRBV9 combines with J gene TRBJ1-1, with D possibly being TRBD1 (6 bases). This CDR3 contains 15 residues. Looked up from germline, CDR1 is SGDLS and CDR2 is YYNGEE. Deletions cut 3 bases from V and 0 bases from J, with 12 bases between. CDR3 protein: CASSAQGTMNTEAFF. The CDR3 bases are TGTGCCAGCAGCGCACAGGGTACCATGAACACTGAAGCTTTCTTT. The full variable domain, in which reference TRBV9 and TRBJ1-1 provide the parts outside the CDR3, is DSGVTQTPKHLITATGQRVTLRCSPRSGDLSVYWYQQSLDQGLQFLIQYYNGEERAKGNILERFSAQQFPDLHSELNLSSLELGDSALYFCASSAQGTMNTEAFFGQGTRLTVV.

CDR3 sequence (DNA): TGTGCCAGCACTCCCCCGGGGAAGGGCACTGAAGCTTTCTTT. Its translation: CASTPPGKGTEAFF. The rearrangement links TRBV25-1 to TRBJ1-1; D is ambiguous. Trimming cost V 7 bases and J 4 bases, with 16 bases left between them. Germline V gene sequence: CDR1 MGHDK, CDR2 SYGVNS. The CDR3 spans 14 residues.

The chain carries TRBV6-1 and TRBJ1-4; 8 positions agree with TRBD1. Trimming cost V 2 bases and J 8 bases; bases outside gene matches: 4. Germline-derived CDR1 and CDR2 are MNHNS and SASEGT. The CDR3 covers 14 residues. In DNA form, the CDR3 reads TGTGCCAGCAGTGAAACAGGGGGAAGGGAAAAACTGTTTTTT. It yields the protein CASSETGGREKLFF.

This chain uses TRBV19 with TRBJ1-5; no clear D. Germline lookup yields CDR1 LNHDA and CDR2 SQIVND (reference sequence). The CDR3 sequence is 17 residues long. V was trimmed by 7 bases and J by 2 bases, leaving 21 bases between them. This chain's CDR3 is CASTTLGREIGNQPQHF. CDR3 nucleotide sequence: TGTGCCAGTACCACCCTTGGGAGGGAGATAGGCAATCAGCCCCAGCATTTT. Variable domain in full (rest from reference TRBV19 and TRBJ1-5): DGGITQSPKYLFRKEGQNVTLSCEQNLNHDAMYWYRQDPGQGLRLIYYSQIVNDFQKGDIAEGYSVSREKKESFPLTVTSAQKNPTAFYLCASTTLGREIGNQPQHFGDGTRLSIL.

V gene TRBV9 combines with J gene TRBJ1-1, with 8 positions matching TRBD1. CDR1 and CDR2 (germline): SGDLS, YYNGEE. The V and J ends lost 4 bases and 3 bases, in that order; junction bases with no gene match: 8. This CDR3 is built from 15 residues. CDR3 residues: CASSLSGGADTEAFF. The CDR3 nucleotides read TGTGCCAGCAGCTTATCAGGGGGCGCGGACACTGAAGCTTTCTTT.

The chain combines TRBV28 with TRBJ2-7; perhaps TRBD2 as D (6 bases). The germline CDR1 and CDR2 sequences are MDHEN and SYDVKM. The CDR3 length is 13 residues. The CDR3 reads CACGAKWVREQYF. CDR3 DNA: TGTGCGTGCGGGGCAAAATGGGTCCGCGAGCAGTACTTC.

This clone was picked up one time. This CDR3 reads CASSLRGLANTDTQYF. CDR3 bases: TGTGCCAGCAGCCTTCGGGGACTAGCGAACACAGATACGCAGTATTTT. This sequence joins TRBV7-2 and TRBJ2-3; TRBD2 matches 10 bases. The CDR3 runs to 16 residues. With V trimmed by 5 bases and J by 2 bases, 7 bases remained unmatched. Germline CDR1 and CDR2: SGHTA and FQGNSA.

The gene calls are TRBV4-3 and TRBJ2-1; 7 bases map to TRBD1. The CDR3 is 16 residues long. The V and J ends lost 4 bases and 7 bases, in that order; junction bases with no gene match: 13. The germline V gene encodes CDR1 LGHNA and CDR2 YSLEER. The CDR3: CASSPGQDRVRNEQFF. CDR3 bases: TGCGCCAGCAGCCCCGGACAAGACAGGGTCCGGAATGAGCAGTTCTTC.

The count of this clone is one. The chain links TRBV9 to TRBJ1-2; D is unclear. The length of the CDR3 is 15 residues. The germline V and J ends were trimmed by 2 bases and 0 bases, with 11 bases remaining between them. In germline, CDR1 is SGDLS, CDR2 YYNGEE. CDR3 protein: CASSVGNKANYGYTF. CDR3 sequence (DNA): TGTGCCAGCAGCGTTGGGAACAAGGCTAACTATGGCTACACCTTC.

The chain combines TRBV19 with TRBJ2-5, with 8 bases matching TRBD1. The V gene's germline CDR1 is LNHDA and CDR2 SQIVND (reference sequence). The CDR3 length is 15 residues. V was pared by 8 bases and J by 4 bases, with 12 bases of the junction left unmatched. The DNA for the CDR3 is TGTGCCAGTGGCCGGGGGACAGGTACGGGAGAGACCCAGTACTTC. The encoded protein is CASGRGTGTGETQYF.

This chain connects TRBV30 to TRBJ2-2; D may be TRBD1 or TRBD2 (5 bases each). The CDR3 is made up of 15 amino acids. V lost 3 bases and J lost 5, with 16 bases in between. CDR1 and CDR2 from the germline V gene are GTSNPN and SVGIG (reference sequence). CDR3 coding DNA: TGTGCCTGGAGGCCAAGGGGCGGACTTACCGGGGAGCTGTTTTTT. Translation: CAWRPRGGLTGELFF.

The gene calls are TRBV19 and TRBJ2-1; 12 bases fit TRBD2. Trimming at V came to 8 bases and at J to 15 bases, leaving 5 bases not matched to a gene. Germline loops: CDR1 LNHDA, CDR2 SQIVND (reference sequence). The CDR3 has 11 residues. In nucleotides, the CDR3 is TGTGCCAGTTATACTAGCGGGAGGCCGTTCTTC. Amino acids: CASYTSGRPFF.

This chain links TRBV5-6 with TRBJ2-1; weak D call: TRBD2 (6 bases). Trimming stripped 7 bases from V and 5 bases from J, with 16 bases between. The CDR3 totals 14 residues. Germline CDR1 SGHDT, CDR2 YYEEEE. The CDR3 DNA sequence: TGTGCCAGCCGAACGCGTGGGGGGAACAATGAGCAGTTCTTC. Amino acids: CASRTRGGNNEQFF.

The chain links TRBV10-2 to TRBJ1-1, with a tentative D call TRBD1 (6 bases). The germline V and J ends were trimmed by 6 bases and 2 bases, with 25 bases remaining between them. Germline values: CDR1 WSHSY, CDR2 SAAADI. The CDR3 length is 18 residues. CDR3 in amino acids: CASRSWSSVDGGNTEAFF. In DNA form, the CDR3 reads TGCGCCAGCAGGAGCTGGAGCTCAGTGGATGGGGGCAACACTGAAGCTTTCTTT.

Here the CDR3 reads CAIRGGGNEKLFF. Here the CDR3 DNA reads TGTGCCATCAGAGGAGGGGGGAATGAAAAACTGTTTTTT. This chain uses TRBV10-3 with TRBJ1-4, with a tentative D call TRBD1 (6 bases). Germline V lookup: CDR1 ENHRY, CDR2 SYGVKD. The V end was cut by 6 bases, the J end by 5 bases, with 10 bases between. This CDR3 is 13 amino acids long.